The present entry profiles one T cell receptor beta chain with its context. How the authors handled the data: Scientists estimated how many nucleated cells there were by amplifying reference gene primers. The data were produced by immunoSEQ multiplex PCR, yet TCRdb's version contains in-frame clones alone and is incomplete. V and J calls and clone size are copied from that table; D and trimming were computed from the DNA. The sample yields about 420,000 clones, roughly 90% seen once. The data were taken from a study of blood T cell repertoires in COVID-19. Study at large: There were acute and convalescent COVID-19 samples, and they came from the United States, Italy and Spain.

The CDR3 has 17 amino acids. Germline lookup yields CDR1 SGHAT and CDR2 FQNNGV. The V gene lost 0 bases and the J gene lost 0 bases, with 13 bases spanning the gap. This sequence was found in a young man with COVID-19, enrolled during active disease. Sample: peripheral blood. The J gene is TRBJ2-3, the V gene TRBV11-2; possible D gene TRBD1, 6 bases. CDR3 sequence: CASSLDLRGSSTDTQYF. CDR3 nucleotides: TGTGCCAGCAGCTTAGACCTCAGGGGTTCGAGCACAGATACGCAGTATTTT.